This TCR beta chain was recovered during a study of CD8+ T cells in alopecia areata. As for the study in general: Those treated were given oral tofacitinib at 5 to 10 mg twice daily.

The study's findings and limits: Patients displayed less clarity in TCR sharing than mice, a finding possibly related to HLA.

Trimming stripped 3 bases from V and 6 bases from J, with 9 bases between. The CDR3 totals 12 residues. In germline, CDR1 is ENHRY, CDR2 SYGVKD. TCR sequencing used cDNA made by reverse transcription of extracted RNA. Libraries were prepared by immunoSEQ multiplex PCR; TCRdb keeps only in-frame clonotypes and omits some of them. The table has roughly 12,000 clones, roughly 55% seen once. Alopecia areata patients provided lesional scalp punch biopsies and peripheral blood, both collected for the study. This clone was seen a few times. The antigen is not known. The sequencing input was skin. The rearrangement joins TRBV10-3 to TRBJ2-7; D may be TRBD2 (5 bases). The receptor's source is a human donor with alopecia areata. The CDR3 bases are TGTGCCATCAGTGATGACGGGGTCGAGCAGTACTTC. Amino acid sequence: CAISDDGVEQYF.